Sequencing of this T cell receptor (beta chain) was carried out in a study of blood T cell repertoires in COVID-19. The germline CDR1 and CDR2 sequences are KGHSH and LQKENI. V was clipped by 0 bases and J by 0 bases, with 12 bases between them. This CDR3 has 17 residues. Data came from immunoSEQ multiplex PCR; TCRdb stores just in-frame clones and leaves some out. The table includes more than 200,000 clones, over 80% detected once. Sequences were obtained from PBMCs or T cells enriched from blood (not recorded which). The sequence derives from a woman aged 25 to 39 who had been exposed to COVID-19. The chain is built from TRBV18 and TRBJ2-1; TRBD2 is a possible D gene (5 bases). The CDR3 DNA is TGTGCCAGCTCACCACCACTCTGGGAGAGCTCCTACAATGAGCAGTTCTTC. It encodes CASSPPLWESSYNEQFF.